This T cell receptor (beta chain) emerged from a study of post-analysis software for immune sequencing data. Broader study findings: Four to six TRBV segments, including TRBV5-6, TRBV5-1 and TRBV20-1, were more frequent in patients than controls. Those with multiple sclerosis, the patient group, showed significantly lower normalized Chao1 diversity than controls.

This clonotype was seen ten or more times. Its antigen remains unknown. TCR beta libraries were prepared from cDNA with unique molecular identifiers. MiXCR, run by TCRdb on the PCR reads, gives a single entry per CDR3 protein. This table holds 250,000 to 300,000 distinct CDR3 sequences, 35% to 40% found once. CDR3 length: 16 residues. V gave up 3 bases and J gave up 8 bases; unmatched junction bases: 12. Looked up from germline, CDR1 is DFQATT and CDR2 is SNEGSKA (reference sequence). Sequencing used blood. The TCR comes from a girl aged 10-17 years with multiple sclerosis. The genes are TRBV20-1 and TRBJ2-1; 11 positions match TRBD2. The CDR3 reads CSASRTSGPGDDEQFF. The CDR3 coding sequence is TGCAGTGCTAGTAGGACTAGCGGGCCTGGTGACGATGAGCAGTTCTTC.